The source of this TCR beta chain is a study of blood T cell repertoires in COVID-19. The protocol was immunoSEQ multiplex PCR, while the TCRdb copy is restricted to in-frame clones and leaves out a portion. The sample lists 150,000 to 200,000 clones, roughly nine tenths occurring once. V lost 4 bases, J lost 5 bases, and 6 bases stayed unmatched. The CDR3 spans 15 residues. Germline V lookup: CDR1 SGHNT, CDR2 YYREEE (reference sequence). The rearrangement joins TRBV5-4 to TRBJ1-4; 9 positions match TRBD1. The sequenced material came from peripheral blood. This sequence originates from a woman aged 55-70 years with COVID-19, enrolled during active disease. Here the CDR3 DNA reads TGTGCCAGCAGCGTCGGACAGGGGAGAAATGAAAAACTGTTTTTT. Translating it yields CASSVGQGRNEKLFF.